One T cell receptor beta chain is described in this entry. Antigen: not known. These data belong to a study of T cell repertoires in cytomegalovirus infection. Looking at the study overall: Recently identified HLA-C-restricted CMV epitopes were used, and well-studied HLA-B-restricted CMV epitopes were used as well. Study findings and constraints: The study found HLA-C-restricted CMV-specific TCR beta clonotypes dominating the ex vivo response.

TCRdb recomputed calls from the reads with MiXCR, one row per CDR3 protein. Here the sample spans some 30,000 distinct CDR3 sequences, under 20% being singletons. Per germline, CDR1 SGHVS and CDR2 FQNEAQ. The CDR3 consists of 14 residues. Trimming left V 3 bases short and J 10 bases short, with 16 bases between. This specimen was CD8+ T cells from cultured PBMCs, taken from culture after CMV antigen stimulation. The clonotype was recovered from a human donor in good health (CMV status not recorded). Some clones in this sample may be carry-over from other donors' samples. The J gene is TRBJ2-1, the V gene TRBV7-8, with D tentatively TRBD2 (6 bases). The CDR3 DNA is TGTGCCAGCAGCTTGACTAGTGGGGCCGAGGAGCAGTTCTTC. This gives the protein CASSLTSGAEEQFF.